The clone carrying this T cell receptor beta chain was seen just once. The record originates from a study of PD-1 and CTLA-4 blockade in melanoma. CDR3 length equals 15 residues. Per germline, CDR1 SEHNR and CDR2 FQNEAQ (reference sequence). Trimming pared 1 base from V and 6 bases from J, leaving 15 bases between. Some clones are missing from TCRdb's copy, which holds only in-frame ones; the method was immunoSEQ multiplex PCR. The table has approximately 17,000 clones, roughly 73% seen once. The rearrangement uses TRBV7-9 and TRBJ1-2; tentatively, D is TRBD1 (6 bases). The TCR was taken from a human donor with melanoma. Sequenced here: CD8+ T cells from peripheral blood, sampled before anti-PD-1 treatment. The CDR3 bases are TGTGCCAGCAGCTTAGTCGACAGGCGAGGGAATGGCTACACCTTC. As protein: CASSLVDRRGNGYTF.